These 23 T cell receptor beta chains originate from one sample sequenced in a study of beta chain features in type 1 diabetes. Isolated RNA was reverse transcribed in full, so expressed TCRB transcripts were sequenced. The repertoire was sequenced with immunoSEQ multiplex PCR; TCRdb's copy has only in-frame clones and lacks some. The sample holds more than 150,000 clones, just over 9% seen once. Sequencing used central memory CD4+ T cells from blood. The receptors were sampled from a woman aged 18-29 years in good health.

Only a few counts were recorded for this clone. CDR3 sequence: CSVAAGSGSYNEQFF. The CDR3 coding sequence is TGCAGCGTTGCTGCGGGTAGTGGGTCCTACAATGAGCAGTTCTTC. The gene calls are TRBV29-1 and TRBJ2-1, with TRBD2 as a possible D gene (5 bases). Germline CDR1 SQVTM, CDR2 ANQGSEA. The V gene lost 4 bases and the J gene lost 1 base, with 14 bases spanning the gap. CDR3 length equals 15 residues.

Ten or more counts support this clone. The chain is built from TRBV7-2 and TRBJ2-3; D gene unclear. V lost 2 bases, J lost 5 bases, and 17 bases lay in between. The CDR3 runs to 16 residues. From germline, CDR1 is SGHTA and CDR2 FQGNSA. CDR3 in amino acids: CASSLSGGHMGDTQYF. Here the CDR3 DNA reads TGTGCCAGCAGCTTAAGTGGCGGTCACATGGGAGATACGCAGTATTTT.

The V call is TRBV6-5, the J call TRBJ1-5; 10 bases align to TRBD1. J was trimmed by 2 bases and V by 2 bases; bases with no gene match: 3. This CDR3 has 16 residues. Germline-derived CDR1 and CDR2 are MNHEY and SVGAGI. The DNA of the CDR3 is TGTGCCAGCAGTTACGGGACAGGGGAGGGCAATCAGCCCCAGCATTTT. It specifies CASSYGTGEGNQPQHF.

The chain's CDR3 is CASLSGTANYGYTF. DNA for the CDR3: TGTGCCAGCCTCTCCGGGACAGCTAACTATGGCTACACCTTC. V and J are TRBV2 and TRBJ1-2, with 7 bases that match TRBD1. The germline V gene encodes CDR1 SNHLY and CDR2 FYNNEI. The CDR3 has 14 amino acids. The V segment lost 8 bases and the J segment 0 bases; nucleotides outside the gene matches: 6.

The rearrangement joins TRBV4-3 to TRBJ2-1; 7 bases agree with TRBD2. Germline trimming cut 1 base from V and 5 bases from J; bases unmatched to any gene: 5. The CDR3 extends over 15 amino acids. The germline V gene encodes CDR1 LGHNA and CDR2 YSLEER. The CDR3 loop reads CASSQGQRGDNEQFF. The DNA of the CDR3 is TGCGCCAGCAGCCAAGGCCAGCGGGGAGACAATGAGCAGTTCTTC.

This clone occurred many times. The V and J genes are TRBV5-1 and TRBJ2-7, with D perhaps matching TRBD1 (5 bases). This CDR3 comprises 14 residues. Germline V gene sequence: CDR1 SGHRS, CDR2 YFSETQ. V lost 4 bases to trimming and J lost 3 bases, with 14 bases between them. CDR3 protein: CASSISRADYEQYF. CDR3 bases: TGCGCCAGCAGCATTTCCAGGGCAGACTACGAGCAGTACTTC.

This clone has just a few counts. Its ends do not fully match the called genes, so a read error is possible. V and J are TRBV5-4 and TRBJ2-5; no reliable D call. This CDR3 comprises 13 residues. CDR1 is SGHNT and CDR2 is YYREEE in the germline V gene (reference sequence). The CDR3 DNA sequence: TGTGCCAGCAGCTCCCAACACCAGGAGACCCAGTACTTC. Its translation: CASSSQHQETQYF.

This chain uses TRBV5-1 with TRBJ1-2; D is ambiguous. The germline V gene has CDR1 SGHRS and CDR2 YFSETQ. This CDR3 is built from 14 residues. V was pared by 3 bases and J by 5 bases, with 14 bases between. The CDR3 sequence: CASSSEAGVYGYTF. As DNA, the CDR3 is TGCGCCAGCAGCTCAGAAGCCGGGGTTTATGGCTACACCTTC.

This clone was observed a few times. This rearrangement joins TRBV6-6 to TRBJ2-2; 7 bases align to TRBD1. CDR1 MNHNY and CDR2 SVGAGI come from the germline V gene (reference sequence). Trimming removed 4 bases from V and 6 bases from J; junction bases left unmatched: 5. This CDR3 region has 14 residues. This CDR3 is CASSSQGSAGELFF. CDR3 sequence (DNA): TGTGCCAGCAGTTCACAGGGGTCTGCCGGGGAGCTGTTTTTT.

This clone occurred many times. This rearrangement joins TRBV6-5 to TRBJ2-1; perhaps TRBD2 as D (5 bases). Germline lookup yields CDR1 MNHEY and CDR2 SVGAGI. V was clipped by 0 bases and J by 9 bases, with 18 bases between them. This CDR3 has 16 amino acids. The CDR3 bases are TGTGCCAGCAGTTACTCGACGGTAGCTAGCTCGTCTGAGCAGTTCTTC. Translation gives CASSYSTVASSSEQFF.

This clone was seen a few times. CDR3 DNA: TGTGCCTGGAGTGTAAGGACAGGGGATCGCTACACCTTC. Protein: CAWSVRTGDRYTF. The V and J genes are TRBV30 and TRBJ1-2; 9 bases are a match to TRBD1. CDR3 size: 13 residues. V shed 0 bases, J shed 9 bases, and the junction held 5 bases outside the gene matches. From germline, CDR1 is GTSNPN and CDR2 SVGIG (reference sequence).

The chain employs TRBV6-5 and TRBJ1-1; 7 nucleotides agree with TRBD1. The V segment lost 0 bases and the J segment 0 bases; nucleotides outside the gene matches: 4. This CDR3 region has 16 residues. Germline V gives CDR1 MNHEY, CDR2 SVGAGI. The CDR3 reads CASSYSQGIMNTEAFF. For the CDR3, the DNA is TGTGCCAGCAGTTACTCACAGGGGATAATGAACACTGAAGCTTTCTTT.

The V gene is TRBV7-2, the J gene TRBJ2-3, with TRBD2 matching 10 bases. The CDR3 extends over 19 amino acids. V dropped 0 bases and J dropped 1; count of bases not matched to a gene: 10. Germline CDR1 SGHTA, CDR2 FQGNSA. In nucleotides, the CDR3 is TGTGCCAGCAGCTTAGCGCTATGGCTAGCGGGAGAGGGCACAGATACGCAGTATTTT. The encoded protein is CASSLALWLAGEGTDTQYF.

The J gene is TRBJ1-4, the V gene TRBV6-6, with 7 positions matching TRBD1. The germline V gene has CDR1 MNHNY and CDR2 SVGAGI (reference sequence). Unmatched junction bases numbered 6, after V lost 6 bases and J lost 8 bases. The CDR3 loop spans 13 amino acids. CDR3 DNA sequence: TGTGCCAGCAGCCAGGGGGGATACGAAAAACTGTTTTTT. As protein: CASSQGGYEKLFF.

As regards this clone: Relative to the germline gene, one junction end is altered; a read error may explain this. The chain couples TRBV27 to TRBJ2-7, with 7 bases aligning to TRBD1. This CDR3 contains 13 residues. Germline CDR1 and CDR2: MNHEY and SMNVEV (reference sequence). In DNA, the CDR3 is TGTGCCAGCAGGTTATCAGGGGGATACGAGCAGTACTTC. It encodes CASRLSGGYEQYF.

This chain links TRBV28 with TRBJ1-1; 9 positions match TRBD1. The CDR3 runs to 13 residues. The germline V gene has CDR1 MDHEN and CDR2 SYDVKM. V was pared by 6 bases and J by 7 bases, with 6 bases of the junction left unmatched. The CDR3 DNA reads TGTGCCAGCAGCCGGGACAGGGAAAGTGAAGCTTTCTTT. Protein: CASSRDRESEAFF. The full variable domain, its missing parts supplied by reference TRBV28 and TRBJ1-1, is DVKVTQSSRYLVKRTGEKVFLECVQDMDHENMFWYRQDPGLGLRLIYFSYDVKMKEKGDIPEGYSVSREKKERFSLILESASTNQTSMYLCASSRDRESEAFFGQGTRLTVV.

The J gene is TRBJ2-1, the V gene TRBV9; 10 nucleotides align to TRBD2. The CDR3 runs 15 residues. The germline V gene encodes CDR1 SGDLS and CDR2 YYNGEE. The V gene end was trimmed by 4 bases and the J gene end by 4 bases; junction bases not matched to a gene: 5. CDR3 bases: TGTGCCAGCAGCTCTCAGCGGGAGGGTTACAATGAGCAGTTCTTC. Translation: CASSSQREGYNEQFF.

The rearrangement links TRBV18 to TRBJ1-1; tentatively, D is TRBD1 (5 bases). Germline CDR1 KGHSH, CDR2 LQKENI. This CDR3 has 15 amino acids. Trimming cost V 3 bases and J 0 bases, with 11 bases left between them. CDR3 loop: CASSPATDMNTEAFF. DNA for the CDR3: TGTGCCAGCTCACCGGCGACAGATATGAACACTGAAGCTTTCTTT.

This clone was counted between two and nine times. The chain uses TRBV4-2 and TRBJ2-3, with 11 bases that match TRBD2. The germline V gene has CDR1 LGHNA and CDR2 YNFKEQ. This CDR3 spans 15 amino acids. J gave up 2 bases and V 3 bases, and 1 base lay outside the gene matches. CDR3 sequence: CASSQGLAVTDTQYF. CDR3 in DNA: TGTGCCAGCAGCCAGGGACTAGCGGTCACAGATACGCAGTATTTT.

This clone was observed a few times. This chain connects TRBV9 to TRBJ2-5, with D uncertain. Germline CDR1 and CDR2: SGDLS and YYNGEE. Trimming shortened V by 0 bases and J by 3 bases, and 6 bases separated the two germline ends. The CDR3 has 13 amino acids. Written as DNA, the CDR3 is TGTGCCAGCAGCGTAGGGGCAGAAGAGACCCAGTACTTC. Encoded protein: CASSVGAEETQYF.

This clone was counted a few times. The chain recombines TRBV7-3 with TRBJ2-3; D gene ambiguous. CDR1 and CDR2 from the germline V gene are SGHTA and FQGTGA. This CDR3 comprises 13 residues. The V end lost 5 bases, the J end lost 0 bases, and 6 bases lay between the germline ends. The CDR3 bases are TGTGCCAGCAGCCCTGCGAGCACAGATACGCAGTATTTT. Protein product: CASSPASTDTQYF. The variable domain in full, with the rest retrieved from reference TRBV7-3 and TRBJ2-3, is GAGVSQTPSNKVTEKGKYVELRCDPISGHTALYWYRQSLGQGPEFLIYFQGTGAADDSGLPNDRFFAVRPEGSVSTLKIQRTERGDSAVYLCASSPASTDTQYFGPGTRLTVL.

A few counts support this clone. The rearrangement joins TRBV2 to TRBJ1-3, with D possibly being TRBD1 (5 bases). Germline CDR1 SNHLY, CDR2 FYNNEI. Deletions cut 6 bases from V and 0 bases from J, with 9 bases between. The CDR3 consists of 14 residues. CDR3 sequence (DNA): TGTGCCAGCAGCGCAGGGTACTCTGGAAACACCATATATTTT. As protein: CASSAGYSGNTIYF.

This clone was seen many times. V gene TRBV10-3 combines with J gene TRBJ2-1, with TRBD2 as a possible D gene (7 bases). The CDR3 loop spans 15 amino acids. CDR1 ENHRY and CDR2 SYGVKD come from the germline V gene. The V end was cut by 0 bases, the J end by 9 bases, with 15 bases between. CDR3 region: CAISESSGGEGEQFF. The CDR3 bases are TGTGCCATCAGTGAGTCGTCGGGGGGCGAAGGTGAGCAGTTCTTC.